This passage covers 26 T cell receptor beta chains from one sample sequenced in a study of identical twins. TCRdb redid the calling of the 5' RACE reads with MiXCR, one entry per CDR3 protein. Of over 250,000 distinct CDR3 sequences listed, over 8.5% were seen once; the top ten hold around 7.1%. The same specimen was also included in a second study, on yellow fever vaccine responses in identical twins.

The source material was CD8+ T cells sorted from blood. These receptors originate from a woman aged 18-35 years in good health.

Only a few counts were recorded for this clonotype. The chain employs TRBV12-3 or TRBV12-4 and TRBJ1-5; D is unresolved. V dropped 3 bases and J dropped 3 bases, with 9 bases sitting between them. CDR3 size: 14 residues. CDR3 loop: CASSFSGINQPQHF. For the CDR3, the DNA is TGTGCCAGCAGTTTCTCAGGCATCAATCAGCCCCAGCATTTT.

The chain is built from TRBV6-5 and TRBJ1-3; D unresolved. There are 15 residues in the CDR3. V lost 2 bases and J 3 bases, leaving 11 bases between the germline ends. CDR1 and CDR2 from the germline V gene are MNHEY and SVGAGI. This chain's CDR3 is CASSYTDLSGNTIYF. The CDR3 DNA follows: TGTGCCAGCAGTTACACAGACCTAAGTGGAAACACCATATATTTT.

This clonotype was seen a few times. The chain has TRBV29-1 and TRBJ2-2; D is unclear. Germline-derived CDR1 and CDR2 are SQVTM and ANQGSEA. Trimming pared 0 bases from V and 5 bases from J, leaving 7 bases between. This CDR3 is built from 13 residues. CDR3 region: CSVEDLRTGELFF. CDR3 sequence (DNA): TGCAGCGTTGAAGATCTCAGGACCGGGGAGCTGTTTTTT.

In this sample, this clonotype turned up many times. This sequence joins TRBV29-1 and TRBJ2-7; maybe TRBD1 (5 bases). The CDR3 runs to 10 residues. Trimming took 4 bases from V and 6 from J, leaving 7 bases between them. Germline V gene lookup returns CDR1 SQVTM and CDR2 ANQGSEA. The CDR3, as DNA: TGCAGCGTTGTAGGGGCCGAGCAGTACTTC. Residues: CSVVGAEQYF.

This clonotype was recorded a few times. This rearrangement joins TRBV5-5 to TRBJ2-7; the D gene is possibly TRBD1 (6 bases). V lost 7 bases and J lost 1, with 9 bases in between. The CDR3 extends over 12 amino acids. From germline, CDR1 is SGHKS and CDR2 YYEKEE (reference sequence). CDR3 sequence reads: CASSDRSYEQYF. CDR3 nucleotides: TGTGCCAGCTCCGACAGGTCCTACGAGCAGTACTTC.

The chain links TRBV29-1 to TRBJ2-5; 10 bases align to TRBD2. The CDR3 has 16 residues. V shed 3 bases and J 4 bases; nucleotides not matched to a gene: 11. CDR1 is SQVTM, CDR2 ANQGSEA, per germline. The CDR3 DNA reads TGCAGCGTTGATGGGCTAGCGGGAGACAGCAGAGAGACCCAGTACTTC. It encodes CSVDGLAGDSRETQYF.

The table lists this clonotype with many counts. The V and J genes are TRBV7-9 and TRBJ2-1; 9 bases fit TRBD1. The CDR3 loop spans 15 amino acids. In germline, CDR1 is SEHNR, CDR2 FQNEAQ (reference sequence). Trimming at V came to 4 bases and at J to 7 bases, leaving 8 bases not matched to a gene. CDR3 in amino acids: CASSYSGQGINEQFF. Here the CDR3 DNA reads TGTGCCAGCAGCTATTCGGGACAGGGTATTAATGAGCAGTTCTTC.

This clonotype occurred many times. The chain carries TRBV11-2 and TRBJ2-1, with 12 bases identical to TRBD2. In germline, CDR1 is SGHAT, CDR2 FQNNGV. CDR3 length: 15 amino acids. V lost 7 bases, J lost 6 bases, and 7 bases stayed unmatched. This chain's CDR3 is CASNVGLAGRNEQFF. The CDR3 nucleotides read TGTGCCAGCAACGTAGGACTAGCGGGACGCAATGAGCAGTTCTTC.

The rearrangement uses TRBV7-3 and TRBJ2-7; the D call may be TRBD1 or TRBD2 (6 bases each). In germline, CDR1 is SGHTA, CDR2 FQGTGA. V was trimmed by 3 bases and J by 0 bases, leaving 12 bases between them. This CDR3 contains 15 residues. The DNA of the CDR3 is TGTGCCAGCAGCTTTTTCGGGGGCCACTCCTACGAGCAGTACTTC. Protein sequence: CASSFFGGHSYEQYF.

This clonotype was counted ten times or more. The genes are TRBV4-3 and TRBJ1-4; D is unclear. Germline-derived CDR1 and CDR2 are LGHNA and YSLEER. V lost 0 bases and J lost 7, with 18 bases in between. The CDR3 has 17 residues. The CDR3, as DNA: TGCGCCAGCAGCCAAGATCGAGGAACGACCCCCCGTGAAAAACTGTTTTTT. Translation gives CASSQDRGTTPREKLFF.

This clonotype was observed a handful of times. The chain has TRBV4-3 and TRBJ2-7, with 9 positions matching TRBD2. With V trimmed by 0 bases and J by 2 bases, 2 bases remained unmatched. The germline CDR1 and CDR2 sequences are LGHNA and YSLEER. CDR3 length: 15 residues. In DNA form, the CDR3 reads TGCGCCAGCAGCCAAGAACCTAGCGGGACCTACGAGCAGTACTTC. Translation gives CASSQEPSGTYEQYF.

This clonotype has only a few counts. The V and J genes are TRBV20-1 and TRBJ2-7, with 16 bases identical to TRBD2. The V gene end was trimmed by 5 bases and the J gene end by 2 bases; junction bases not matched to a gene: 6. Germline values: CDR1 DFQATT, CDR2 SNEGSKA (reference sequence). The CDR3 length is 16 residues. CDR3 sequence reads: CSAGTSGRATAYEQYF. The CDR3 nucleotides are TGCAGTGCTGGGACTAGCGGGAGGGCTACAGCCTACGAGCAGTACTTC.

Only a few counts were recorded for this clonotype. The chain carries TRBV2 and TRBJ2-7; possibly TRBD1 for D (6 bases). The CDR3 runs 14 residues. CDR1 SNHLY and CDR2 FYNNEI come from the germline V gene. V lost 4 bases and J 0 bases, leaving 10 bases between the germline ends. For the CDR3, the DNA is TGTGCCAGCAGTGGGGGGACACTCTCCTACGAGCAGTACTTC. It encodes CASSGGTLSYEQYF. Based on the CDR3 plus reference TRBV2 and TRBJ2-7, the full variable domain is EPEVTQTPSHQVTQMGQEVILRCVPISNHLYFYWYRQILGQKVEFLVSFYNNEISEKSEIFDDQFSVERPDGSNFTLKIRSTKLEDSAMYFCASSGGTLSYEQYFGPGTRLTVT.

This clonotype was found a few times. CDR3: CASSYSSSGYNEQFF. The CDR3 nucleotides read TGTGCCAGCAGTTATTCTTCTAGCGGATACAATGAGCAGTTCTTC. This chain uses TRBV6-5 with TRBJ2-1, with 7 nucleotides matching TRBD2. This CDR3 has 15 residues. J gave up 4 bases and V 3 bases, and 6 bases lay outside the gene matches. The germline gives CDR1 MNHEY, CDR2 SVGAGI.

This clonotype came up a few times. The rearrangement joins TRBV12-3 or TRBV12-4 to TRBJ2-1, with D possibly being TRBD1 (5 bases). The CDR3 is 12 amino acids. Between the trimmed V and J ends, which lost 10 bases and 4 bases, there was a span of 11 bases. In DNA, the CDR3 is TGTGCCACTGGGGCTATATACAATGAGCAGTTCTTC. Protein sequence: CATGAIYNEQFF.

In its sample, this clonotype was seen many times. V and J are TRBV6-5 and TRBJ2-3; 7 bases align to TRBD2. From germline, CDR1 is MNHEY and CDR2 SVGAGI. The J segment lost 5 bases and the V segment lost 0 bases, leaving 11 bases of the junction unmatched. The CDR3 has 17 residues. The CDR3 protein is CASSYSKPRLALDTQYF. The CDR3 DNA sequence: TGTGCCAGCAGTTACTCGAAGCCGAGACTAGCACTAGATACGCAGTATTTT.

The gene calls are TRBV7-6 and TRBJ2-7, with TRBD2 matching 8 bases. Germline trimming cut 4 bases from V and 4 bases from J; bases unmatched to any gene: 9. The CDR3 consists of 15 residues. The germline V gene encodes CDR1 SGHVS and CDR2 FNYEAQ. The CDR3: CASSWGGGGRYEQYF. CDR3 sequence (DNA): TGTGCCAGCAGCTGGGGTGGCGGCGGGAGGTACGAGCAGTACTTC.

This clonotype was observed a handful of times. The chain is built from TRBV7-9 and TRBJ2-3; TRBD2 might be the D (6 bases). Trimming pared 3 bases from V and 0 bases from J, leaving 16 bases between. The CDR3 is made up of 17 amino acids. The germline V gene encodes CDR1 SEHNR and CDR2 FQNEAQ (reference sequence). The CDR3 sequence is CASSFPRASESTDTQYF. CDR3 coding DNA: TGTGCCAGCAGCTTCCCCCGCGCTAGCGAGAGCACAGATACGCAGTATTTT.

DNA for the CDR3: TGTGCCACCTGGGGCCAGGACCCGGGACAGGGAATCCAAGAGACCCAGTACTTC. This sequence encodes CATWGQDPGQGIQETQYF. V usage is TRBV15 and J usage is TRBJ2-5; 9 positions agree with TRBD1. Trimming took 8 bases from V and 1 from J; bases not matched to a gene: 17. CDR1 LNHNV and CDR2 YYDKDF come from the germline V gene (reference sequence). This CDR3 comprises 18 residues.

The genes are TRBV6-5 and TRBJ2-7; D perhaps matches TRBD1 (5 bases). CDR3 length: 13 residues. V dropped 0 bases and J dropped 5 bases, with 8 bases sitting between them. From germline, CDR1 is MNHEY and CDR2 SVGAGI. In DNA form, the CDR3 reads TGTGCCAGCAGTTACTCCGTACAGGACGAGCAGTACTTC. Translating gives CASSYSVQDEQYF.

The chain recombines TRBV18 with TRBJ2-1; D assignment may be TRBD1 or TRBD2 (5 bases each). V lost 3 bases to trimming and J lost 1 base, with 7 bases between them. Germline V gene lookup returns CDR1 KGHSH and CDR2 LQKENI. The CDR3 is 14 residues long. The CDR3 loop reads CASSPGESYNEQFF. The CDR3 DNA follows: TGTGCCAGCTCACCGGGGGAATCCTACAATGAGCAGTTCTTC.

This clonotype appeared many times. The chain is built from TRBV9 and TRBJ2-7, with D possibly TRBD2 on 6 matching bases. Trimming took 0 bases from V and 2 from J, leaving 12 bases between them. This CDR3 contains 15 residues. Germline values: CDR1 SGDLS, CDR2 YYNGEE. In nucleotides, the CDR3 is TGTGCCAGCAGCGTAGGGGGGGAGGCCACCTACGAGCAGTACTTC. Amino acids: CASSVGGEATYEQYF.

This clonotype occurred a few times. The chain carries TRBV9 and TRBJ2-1; weak D call: TRBD1 (5 bases). V shed 1 base and J shed 3 bases, with 11 bases lying between them. Germline values: CDR1 SGDLS, CDR2 YYNGEE. The CDR3 covers 15 residues. Here the CDR3 reads CASSVWARDYNEQFF. Written as DNA, the CDR3 is TGTGCCAGCAGCGTATGGGCCAGGGACTACAATGAGCAGTTCTTC.

The gene calls are TRBV27 and TRBJ2-7; no clear D gene. Trimming took 2 bases from V and 9 from J, leaving 20 bases between them. There are 15 residues in the CDR3. Germline CDR1 reads MNHEY; CDR2 reads SMNVEV (reference sequence). The DNA for the CDR3 is TGTGCCAGCAGTTTAGGCCAGGATTTTTTAGTACGGCAGTACTTC. It specifies CASSLGQDFLVRQYF.

In this sample, this clonotype turned up many times. The chain has TRBV24-1 and TRBJ1-2; D uncertain. The germline V gene encodes CDR1 KGHDR and CDR2 SFDVKD. Trimming stripped 2 bases from V and 4 bases from J, with 10 bases between. This CDR3 has 14 residues. CDR3 bases: TGTGCCACCAGTGATTCCGGACCGACCTATGGCTACACCTTC. It yields the protein CATSDSGPTYGYTF.

The rearrangement joins TRBV15 to TRBJ2-1; D not certain. CDR1 and CDR2 (germline): LNHNV, YYDKDF (reference sequence). The CDR3 spans 17 residues. Trimming took off 0 bases at V and 1 base at J, with 13 bases between the two ends. The CDR3 region is CATSRDSLRLSYNEQFF. The CDR3 DNA reads as TGTGCCACCAGCAGAGATAGTCTCCGGCTATCCTACAATGAGCAGTTCTTC.